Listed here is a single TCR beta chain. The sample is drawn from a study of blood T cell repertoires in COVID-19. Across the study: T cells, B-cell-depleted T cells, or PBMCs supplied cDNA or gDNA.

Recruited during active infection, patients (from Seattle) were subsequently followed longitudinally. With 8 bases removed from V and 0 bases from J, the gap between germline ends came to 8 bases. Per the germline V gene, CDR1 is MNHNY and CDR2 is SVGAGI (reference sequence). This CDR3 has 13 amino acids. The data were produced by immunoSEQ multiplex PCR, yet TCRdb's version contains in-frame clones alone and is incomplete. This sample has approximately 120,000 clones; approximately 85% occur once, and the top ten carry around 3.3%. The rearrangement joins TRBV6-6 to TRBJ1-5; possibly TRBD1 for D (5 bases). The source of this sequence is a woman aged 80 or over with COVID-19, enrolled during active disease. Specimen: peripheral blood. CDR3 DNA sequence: TGTGCCAGCGGGGACTTTAGCAATCAGCCCCAGCATTTT. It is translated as CASGDFSNQPQHF.